One and the same sample provided the 27 T cell receptor beta chains below, sequenced in a study of shared clonotypes between healthy human individuals. Using immunoSEQ multiplex PCR, the repertoire was profiled, and TCRdb retains in-frame clones only, with some absent. The sample has about 2,100,000 clones; approximately 94% are singletons. CD45RO negativity and positive selection for CCR7 defined naive CD8 cells, a population that excluded terminally differentiated effector memory CD45RA+ cells. Sequenced: naive CD8+ T cells from PBMCs. The receptors here all came from a man aged 18 to 29 in good health. Some clones in this sample may be carry-over from other donors' samples.

V usage is TRBV7-6 and J usage is TRBJ2-3; D is possibly TRBD2 (5 bases). Germline V gene lookup returns CDR1 SGHVS and CDR2 FNYEAQ. This CDR3 spans 14 amino acids. The V end lost 5 bases, the J end lost 2 bases, and 11 bases lay between the germline ends. CDR3 sequence reads: CASSPLGATDTQYF. Written as DNA, the CDR3 is TGTGCCAGCAGCCCCTTGGGAGCCACAGATACGCAGTATTTT.

The chain carries TRBV9 and TRBJ2-3; possible D gene TRBD1, 5 bases. Germline V gene data show CDR1 as SGDLS and CDR2 as YYNGEE. This CDR3 contains 15 residues. V was trimmed by 0 bases and J by 5 bases, leaving 13 bases between them. DNA of the CDR3: TGTGCCAGCAGCGTAGTTGGGGCCGCCCAAGATACGCAGTATTTT. Encoded protein: CASSVVGAAQDTQYF. Full variable domain (rest looked up from reference TRBV9 and TRBJ2-3): DSGVTQTPKHLITATGQRVTLRCSPRSGDLSVYWYQQSLDQGLQFLIQYYNGEERAKGNILERFSAQQFPDLHSELNLSSLELGDSALYFCASSVVGAAQDTQYFGPGTRLTVL.

This clone was found once. The genes are TRBV5-6 and TRBJ1-5; 9 nucleotides align to TRBD1. The germline CDR1 and CDR2 sequences are SGHDT and YYEEEE. The CDR3 length is 14 residues. Germline trimming cut 3 bases from V and 4 bases from J; bases unmatched to any gene: 2. CDR3 nucleotides: TGTGCCAGCAGCTCACAGGGGGCTAATCAGCCCCAGCATTTT. It codes for CASSSQGANQPQHF.

The chain has TRBV19 and TRBJ1-2, with TRBD1 as a possible D gene (5 bases). The V end was cut by 3 bases, the J end by 3 bases, with 14 bases between. Germline lookup yields CDR1 LNHDA and CDR2 SQIVND (reference sequence). CDR3 size: 15 residues. The CDR3 DNA reads TGTGCCAGTAGTATGAGGAACGCAGGGCACTATGGCTACACCTTC. It specifies CASSMRNAGHYGYTF.

The chain is built from TRBV5-1 and TRBJ2-7; possibly TRBD1 for D (5 bases). The CDR3 has 15 residues. Germline V lookup: CDR1 SGHRS, CDR2 YFSETQ. Trimming removed 4 bases at V and 5 bases at J, with 19 bases between. The CDR3 is CASSQAGLPLHEQYF. CDR3 nucleotide sequence: TGCGCCAGCAGCCAGGCAGGGTTGCCTCTCCACGAGCAGTACTTC.

This clone was seen once. The rearrangement links TRBV15 to TRBJ2-7, with 11 bases lining up with TRBD1. The CDR3 is 16 amino acids. V shed 5 bases, J shed 1 base, and the junction held 7 bases outside the gene matches. In germline, CDR1 is LNHNV, CDR2 YYDKDF (reference sequence). The CDR3 loop reads CATSEYRDRGSYEQYF. The CDR3 coding sequence is TGTGCCACCAGCGAGTACCGGGACAGGGGGTCCTACGAGCAGTACTTC.

The chain joins TRBV28 to TRBJ2-7; unclear D gene. The germline gives CDR1 MDHEN, CDR2 SYDVKM. The CDR3 length is 17 residues. Trimming removed 3 bases from V and 3 bases from J, with 21 bases in between. The CDR3 nucleotides are TGTGCCAGCAGTTTCTCCGACTCTAGGGATCCGGGCTACGAGCAGTACTTC. It specifies CASSFSDSRDPGYEQYF. The complete variable domain, with remaining parts taken from reference TRBV28 and TRBJ2-7, reads DVKVTQSSRYLVKRTGEKVFLECVQDMDHENMFWYRQDPGLGLRLIYFSYDVKMKEKGDIPEGYSVSREKKERFSLILESASTNQTSMYLCASSFSDSRDPGYEQYFGPGTRLTVT.

The V gene is TRBV18, the J gene TRBJ2-3, with 9 bases aligning to TRBD1. Looked up from germline, CDR1 is KGHSH and CDR2 is LQKENI. J gave up 3 bases and V 0 bases, and 10 bases lay outside the gene matches. CDR3 length equals 18 residues. The CDR3 DNA follows: TGTGCCAGCTCACCACCGAGGGGACAGGGTCTATTGACAGATACGCAGTATTTT. Its translation is CASSPPRGQGLLTDTQYF. Supplemented by reference TRBV18 and TRBJ2-3, the full variable domain reads NAGVMQNPRHLVRRRGQEARLRCSPMKGHSHVYWYRQLPEEGLKFMVYLQKENIIDESGMPKERFSAEFPKEGPSILRIQQVVRGDSAAYFCASSPPRGQGLLTDTQYFGPGTRLTVL.

This clone showed up just once. The chain carries TRBV4-2 and TRBJ2-7; perhaps TRBD2 as D (6 bases). The CDR3 covers 13 residues. V lost 8 bases, J lost 4 bases, and 15 bases lay in between. Germline CDR1 is LGHNA and CDR2 is YNFKEQ. As DNA, the CDR3 is TGTGCCAGCGCACCGGGACTTCAATACGAGCAGTACTTC. It translates to CASAPGLQYEQYF.

This rearrangement joins TRBV25-1 to TRBJ1-4; the D gene is possibly TRBD1 (6 bases). From germline, CDR1 is MGHDK and CDR2 SYGVNS. The germline V and J ends were trimmed by 8 bases and 4 bases, with 20 bases remaining between them. CDR3 length equals 16 residues. The CDR3 reads CASGEGMIRGNEKLFF. The CDR3, as DNA: TGTGCCAGCGGAGAGGGGATGATCAGGGGTAATGAAAAACTGTTTTTT. Using reference TRBV25-1 and TRBJ1-4 for the parts outside the CDR3, the full variable domain is EADIYQTPRYLVIGTGKKITLECSQTMGHDKMYWYQQDPGMELHLIHYSYGVNSTEKGDLSSESTVSRIRTEHFPLTLESARPSHTSQYLCASGEGMIRGNEKLFFGSGTQLSVL.

The chain has TRBV5-6 and TRBJ2-1; 12 positions match TRBD2. Germline V gene lookup returns CDR1 SGHDT and CDR2 YYEEEE. This CDR3 is built from 16 residues. The V gene end was trimmed by 2 bases and the J gene end by 5 bases; junction bases not matched to a gene: 5. In nucleotides, the CDR3 is TGTGCCAGCAGCTTCCTAGCGGGAGGGACCCACAATGAGCAGTTCTTC. This gives the protein CASSFLAGGTHNEQFF.

J is TRBJ2-5 and V is TRBV25-1, with D perhaps TRBD1 or TRBD2 (5 bases each). The germline V gene encodes CDR1 MGHDK and CDR2 SYGVNS. The germline V and J ends were trimmed by 6 bases and 4 bases, with 18 bases remaining between them. There are 15 residues in the CDR3. CDR3 DNA sequence: TGTGCCAGCAGCGCATGGGGGACCGAAGGAGAGACCCAGTACTTC. Translation gives CASSAWGTEGETQYF.

The V and J genes are TRBV19 and TRBJ2-7; D ambiguous. This CDR3 has 14 residues. Germline V gene data show CDR1 as LNHDA and CDR2 as SQIVND (reference sequence). V was trimmed by 3 bases and J by 2 bases, leaving 11 bases between them. The CDR3 region is CASSIFAETYEQYF. Written as DNA, the CDR3 is TGTGCCAGTAGTATTTTTGCAGAGACCTACGAGCAGTACTTC.

V is TRBV5-8 and J is TRBJ2-6, with TRBD2 as a possible D gene (5 bases). This CDR3 has 19 residues. Trimming shortened V by 4 bases and J by 0 bases, and 20 bases separated the two germline ends. Germline V gene lookup returns CDR1 SGHTS and CDR2 YDEGEE. For the CDR3, the DNA is TGTGCCAGCAGCCCGACGTTTGGACTCATCACCTCTGGGGCCAACGTCCTGACTTTC. This encodes CASSPTFGLITSGANVLTF.

About this clone itself: The sample carries other DNA sequences with the same CDR3. The chain recombines TRBV28 with TRBJ2-7, with unresolved D. Germline loops: CDR1 MDHEN, CDR2 SYDVKM. There are 12 residues in the CDR3. The V gene lost 6 bases and the J gene lost 4 bases, with 10 bases spanning the gap. The CDR3 DNA reads TGTGCCAGCAGCCTGGGCATTTACGAGCAGTACTTC. This encodes CASSLGIYEQYF. Filled out from reference TRBV28 and TRBJ2-7, the complete variable domain reads DVKVTQSSRYLVKRTGEKVFLECVQDMDHENMFWYRQDPGLGLRLIYFSYDVKMKEKGDIPEGYSVSREKKERFSLILESASTNQTSMYLCASSLGIYEQYFGPGTRLTVT.

This clone was observed a single time. V usage is TRBV18 and J usage is TRBJ2-7; 7 bases fit TRBD1. Germline V lookup: CDR1 KGHSH, CDR2 LQKENI. This CDR3 has 13 amino acids. J was trimmed by 6 bases and V by 3 bases; bases with no gene match: 5. The CDR3 sequence is CASSPDRALEQYF. For the CDR3, the DNA is TGTGCCAGCTCACCCGACAGGGCTCTCGAGCAGTACTTC.

Comment on this clone: The sample contains more than one DNA sequence encoding this CDR3. This chain uses TRBV29-1 with TRBJ2-2, with a weak D call TRBD1 (6 bases). The germline gives CDR1 SQVTM, CDR2 ANQGSEA. V dropped 3 bases and J dropped 0 bases, with 8 bases sitting between them. This CDR3 comprises 14 residues. CDR3 protein: CSVEGQTNTGELFF. DNA for the CDR3: TGCAGCGTTGAGGGACAAACGAACACCGGGGAGCTGTTTTTT.

The chain has TRBV7-9 and TRBJ2-7; no definite D call. V was pared by 5 bases and J by 7 bases, with 18 bases between. This CDR3 has 14 amino acids. Per the germline V gene, CDR1 is SEHNR and CDR2 is FQNEAQ (reference sequence). CDR3 DNA sequence: TGTGCCAGCAGCCAGGACCCCAGCCAGATGGAGCAGTACTTC. It encodes CASSQDPSQMEQYF.

The chain couples TRBV6-5 to TRBJ2-5; TRBD1 agrees at 10 bases. V was pared by 2 bases and J by 3 bases, with 6 bases of the junction left unmatched. The CDR3 is 16 amino acids. Germline CDR1 is MNHEY and CDR2 is SVGAGI. CDR3 protein: CASSYPSTGGEETQYF. The CDR3 coding sequence is TGTGCCAGCAGTTACCCTTCGACAGGGGGCGAAGAGACCCAGTACTTC.

This rearrangement joins TRBV30 to TRBJ1-2; 10 bases align to TRBD1. The trim removed 7 bases at V and 6 bases at J, leaving 5 bases unmatched. The CDR3 has 12 amino acids. Germline V CDR1 and CDR2: GTSNPN, SVGIG (reference sequence). The CDR3 is CAYPGTGDGYTF. For the CDR3, the DNA is TGTGCCTACCCGGGGACAGGGGATGGCTACACCTTC.

This clone was detected once. V and J are TRBV11-2 and TRBJ2-5; TRBD1 matches at 8 bases. CDR1 is SGHAT and CDR2 is FQNNGV in the germline V gene. The CDR3 is 16 amino acids. Losses at the gene ends were 4 bases for V and 4 bases for J; bases not matched to a gene: 11. CDR3 nucleotides: TGTGCCAGCAGCTCACTTGGACAGGGAAGTAGAGAGACCCAGTACTTC. This translates into CASSSLGQGSRETQYF. The full variable domain, its missing parts supplied by reference TRBV11-2 and TRBJ2-5, is EAGVAQSPRYKIIEKRQSVAFWCNPISGHATLYWYQQILGQGPKLLIQFQNNGVVDDSQLPKDRFSAERLKGVDSTLKIQPAKLEDSAVYLCASSSLGQGSRETQYFGPGTRLLVL.

Points on this clone: Its ends do not fully match the called genes, so a read error is possible. The gene calls are TRBV12-5 and TRBJ2-1; D is unresolved. Germline loops: CDR1 LGHNT, CDR2 FRNRAP. The CDR3 is 14 amino acids. CDR3 DNA sequence: TGTGCTAGTGGTTTGATCGGCGGTAGCCCCGCCCCGATCTTC. As protein: CASGLIGGSPAPIF.

The CDR3 reads CASSQNTDTQYF. CDR3 coding DNA: TGTGCCAGCAGTCAGAACACAGATACGCAGTATTTT. V and J are TRBV27 and TRBJ2-3; D remains ambiguous. Between the trimmed V and J ends, which lost 5 bases and 2 bases, there was a span of 5 bases. This CDR3 is 12 amino acids long. CDR1 and CDR2 from the germline V gene are MNHEY and SMNVEV (reference sequence).

V usage is TRBV27 and J usage is TRBJ2-6, with 11 nucleotides matching TRBD1. The germline V gene has CDR1 MNHEY and CDR2 SMNVEV (reference sequence). V shed 1 base, J shed 2 bases, and the junction held 4 bases outside the gene matches. This CDR3 is built from 18 residues. The CDR3 here is CASSLLDRGLAGANVLTF. As DNA, the CDR3 is TGTGCCAGCAGTTTATTGGACAGGGGGCTTGCTGGGGCCAACGTCCTGACTTTC.

The V call is TRBV29-1, the J call TRBJ2-7; perhaps TRBD1 as D (6 bases). The CDR3 runs to 14 residues. Trimming pared 5 bases from V and 3 bases from J, leaving 17 bases between. Germline CDR1 and CDR2: SQVTM and ANQGSEA. The CDR3 spells CSVSIRDTHYEQYF. CDR3 in DNA: TGCAGCGTTTCGATCCGGGACACCCACTACGAGCAGTACTTC.

The chain recombines TRBV4-1 with TRBJ2-2; 9 nucleotides line up with TRBD2. V lost 4 bases to trimming and J lost 5 bases; unmatched junction nucleotides: 14. In germline, CDR1 is MGHRA, CDR2 YSYEKL. CDR3 length equals 18 residues. The CDR3 loop is CASSPYTTSGRFTGELFF. Written as DNA, the CDR3 is TGCGCCAGCAGCCCCTATACCACGAGCGGGAGGTTTACCGGGGAGCTGTTTTTT.

The chain carries TRBV10-2 and TRBJ2-1; weak D call: TRBD2 (6 bases). This CDR3 spans 16 amino acids. V was cut by 6 bases and J by 2 bases, with 17 bases left in between. Germline values: CDR1 WSHSY, CDR2 SAAADI. This CDR3 reads CASRDVGGRPYNEQFF. CDR3 DNA sequence: TGCGCCAGCAGGGACGTGGGGGGACGGCCCTACAATGAGCAGTTCTTC.